This TCR beta chain is drawn from a study of patients and donors after allogeneic stem cell transplantation (dated by TCRdb to 2020 to 2022). Looking up the germline V gene yields CDR1 SGHRS and CDR2 YFSETQ. Here V drops 4 bases and J drops 0 bases, and the junction holds 12 bases not matched to any gene. The cysteine opens and the phenylalanine closes a CDR3 of 17 amino acids. Of the read, only the CDR3 DNA is kept; its 51 bases are in frame from base 1. A note on this clonotype: The antigen it recognizes is unknown. Nothing much larger sits one base from this clone, and base qualities are not available.

The library was prepared using RT-PCR. Sequenced on a NextSeq 550. The raw public data were reprocessed by TCRdb itself: fastp quality trimming at Q25, MiXCR clonotype calling, in-frame beta chains only. All rows with the same CDR3 protein become a single entry with the most common DNA and genes. The sample table records about a million distinct CDR3 sequences; about a sixth of these occur just once. The ten largest clones capture around 6% of the sample. The origin of this receptor is a human donor who was either an allogeneic HSCT recipient or a stem cell or donor lymphocyte infusion donor (not recorded which). It is not recorded whose cells these are; they may come from a transplant donor. The chain was built from TRBV5-1 and TRBJ1-1; 7 bases in the middle match TRBD1. The sample was blood, either unsorted or a sorted T cell fraction (not recorded which). The CDR3 corresponds to CASSQTGTVLLNTEAFF. The DNA sequence follows: TGCGCCAGCAGCCAGACCGGGACAGTTCTTCTGAACACTGAAGCTTTCTTT.